The rows below give T cell receptor beta chains drawn from one sample of a study of CD39 and CD103 CD8 tumor-infiltrating T cells. Measured with immunoSEQ multiplex PCR; TCRdb has only the in-frame clones, and not every one. In the table there are over a thousand clones, roughly 35% of which are singletons. The specimen sequenced was CD39- CD103- CD8+ T cells sorted from the tumor. These receptors were taken from a human donor with melanoma. Both conserved end residues are part of each CDR3. The order of the fields is clone size, J gene, D gene, V gene, CDR3 DNA, CDR3 protein. A D gene is named only where the DNA matches it firmly. Size is omitted from some rows. Given values are once, few, many or a class for expanded clones.

size: medium-sized
J: TRBJ1-1
D: -
V: TRBV4-1
DNA: TGCGCCAGCAGCCAAGCAGGAGGGACACAGAACACTGAAGCTTTCTTT
CDR3: CASSQAGGTQNTEAFF

size: -
J: TRBJ2-7
D: -
V: TRBV7-9
DNA: TGTGCCAGCAGCCCTTTTAATGAACAGTCCTACGAGCAGTACTTC
CDR3: CASSPFNEQSYEQYF

size: medium-sized
J: TRBJ2-1
D: TRBD1
V: TRBV4-1
DNA: TGCGCCAGCAGCCAAGGGCCGGGACAGGTGAGGGACGATGAGCAGTTCTTC
CDR3: CASSQGPGQVRDDEQFF

size: few
J: TRBJ2-7
D: -
V: TRBV13
DNA: TGTGCCAGCACCAAGACGCAGGGCCACTACGAGCAGTACTTC
CDR3: CASTKTQGHYEQYF

size: large
J: TRBJ1-1
D: TRBD1
V: TRBV19
DNA: TGTGCCACTAGGGAGGGGGCGCGCACTGAAGCTTTCTTT
CDR3: CATREGARTEAFF

size: -
J: TRBJ1-1
D: -
V: TRBV11-1
DNA: TGTGCCAGCAGCTCCGGAGAGTTTCTTGAAGCTTTCTTT
CDR3: CASSSGEFLEAFF

size: -
J: TRBJ2-1
D: TRBD1
V: TRBV5-8
DNA: TGTGCCAGCAGCCGAGTAGGACGGGACAGGAATCGGAATGAGCAGTTCTTC
CDR3: CASSRVGRDRNRNEQFF

size: -
J: TRBJ2-1
D: -
V: TRBV28
DNA: TGTGCCAGCAGTACCTACAATGAGCAGTTCTTC
CDR3: CASSTYNEQFF

size: -
J: TRBJ2-5
D: -
V: TRBV29-1
DNA: TGCAGCGGAATCGGACGTAAGGGGACCCAGTACTTC
CDR3: CSGIGRKGTQYF

size: medium-sized
J: TRBJ2-1
D: -
V: TRBV7-2
DNA: TGTGCCAGCAGCTTAGAGTGGGCCGTCTACAATGAGCAGTTCTTC
CDR3: CASSLEWAVYNEQFF

size: medium-sized
J: TRBJ1-6
D: -
V: TRBV28
DNA: TGTGCCAGCAGTCCCTGGGGAGGGGAGGACAATTCACCCCTCCACTTT
CDR3: CASSPWGGEDNSPLHF

size: large
J: TRBJ2-6
D: TRBD1
V: TRBV4-3
DNA: TGCGCCAGCAGCCAAGCCGGGACAGGGGGCGGGTCGGCTGGGGCCAACGTCCTGACTTTC
CDR3: CASSQAGTGGGSAGANVLTF